The 30 T cell receptor beta chains below were found in one sample sequenced in a study of immune heterogeneity within non-small cell lung tumors. The TCR beta CDR3 region was amplified by multiplex PCR employing 32 V and 13 J primers. In TCRdb, the multiplex PCR reads were re-called with MiXCR into one record per CDR3 protein. This sample has about 3,100 distinct CDR3 sequences, with roughly 15% found just once. The template for each sample was roughly 600 ng of genomic DNA, which had been extracted from bulk tumor tissue. Each primary tumor yielded several biopsies, collected far apart from one another at surgery. The cohort was untreated, with newly diagnosed non-small cell lung cancer undergoing curative surgery. Sequencing was done on a sample of lung tumor tissue. All receptors derive from a man aged 50 or older with non-small cell lung cancer.

J is TRBJ2-4 and V is TRBV5-5, with 11 bases matching TRBD2. The DNA end favors TRBJ2-1, so the J call may be wrong. The CDR3 contains 15 residues. Germline CDR1 SGHKS, CDR2 YYEKEE (reference sequence). The CDR3 DNA reads TGTGCCAGCAGCCGAAATTCGGGACTAGCGGACGAGCAGTTCTTC. Its protein is CASSRNSGLADEQFF.

This clonotype is medium-sized (0.01 to 0.1%) in the sample. V usage is TRBV12-3 or TRBV12-4 and J usage is TRBJ2-1, with D perhaps TRBD2 (6 bases). V was trimmed by 6 bases and J by 3 bases, leaving 12 bases between them. The CDR3 sequence is 14 residues long. The DNA for the CDR3 is TGTGCCAGCAGAGCGGGCGGCTTCTACAATGAGCAGTTCTTC. As protein: CASRAGGFYNEQFF.

In its sample, this clonotype ranks as large. The CDR3 sequence: CASSAENTEAFF. As DNA, the CDR3 is TGTGCCAGCTCGGCCGAGAACACTGAAGCTTTCTTT. This chain joins TRBV18 and TRBJ1-1; D call uncertain. V lost 6 bases and J lost 1, with 6 bases in between. The CDR3 spans 12 residues. From germline, CDR1 is KGHSH and CDR2 LQKENI.

This clonotype appeared many times. The gene calls are TRBV29-1 and TRBJ2-1; 7 nucleotides match TRBD2. This CDR3 contains 16 residues. CDR1 is SQVTM, CDR2 ANQGSEA, per germline. V was pared by 2 bases and J by 8 bases, with 15 bases of the junction left unmatched. The CDR3 protein is CSVEPGRGGSQDEQFF. For the CDR3, the DNA is TGCAGCGTTGAACCCGGTCGGGGCGGGAGTCAGGATGAGCAGTTCTTC.

Notes on this clonotype: The conserved phenylalanine or tryptophan normally closing the CDR3 is absent here, so this likely arose from a read error. The DNA is left out, because the CDR3 cannot be placed on it with certainty; the CDR3 is given as TCRdb lists it. The J gene is TRBJ2-3, the V gene TRBV20-1; TRBD2, as called in the table, went unchecked against the DNA. The CDR3 is 15 residues long, ends included. Germline CDR1 is DFQATT and CDR2 is SNEGSKA (reference sequence). The CDR3 reads CSASLAGISEQYFGP.

Judged by abundance, this clonotype is medium-sized (0.01 to 0.1%). V and J are TRBV19 and TRBJ2-3; D gene ambiguous. Looked up from germline, CDR1 is LNHDA and CDR2 is SQIVND (reference sequence). This CDR3 is built from 12 residues. V lost 5 bases, J lost 3 bases, and 6 bases lay in between. The CDR3 sequence is CASSADTDTQYF. Written as DNA, the CDR3 is TGTGCCAGTAGTGCCGATACAGATACGCAGTATTTT. The variable domain in full, completed from reference TRBV19 and TRBJ2-3, reads DGGITQSPKYLFRKEGQNVTLSCEQNLNHDAMYWYRQDPGQGLRLIYYSQIVNDFQKGDIAEGYSVSREKKESFPLTVTSAQKNPTAFYLCASSADTDTQYFGPGTRLTVL.

In this sample, this clonotype is medium-sized (0.01 to 0.1%). The chain combines TRBV20-1 with TRBJ2-7; TRBD2 aligns across 7 bases. Unmatched junction bases numbered 4, after V lost 6 bases and J lost 2 bases. CDR3 length equals 12 residues. The germline V gene encodes CDR1 DFQATT and CDR2 SNEGSKA (reference sequence). The DNA for the CDR3 is TGCAGTGCCGGGGAGGGGACCTACGAGCAGTACTTC. It encodes CSAGEGTYEQYF.

This clonotype was seen ten or more times. The rearrangement joins TRBV18 to TRBJ2-4; D possibly corresponds to TRBD1 (6 bases). The CDR3 runs to 13 residues. Per the germline V gene, CDR1 is KGHSH and CDR2 is LQKENI. V was cut by 6 bases and J by 5 bases, with 11 bases left in between. In DNA form, the CDR3 reads TGTGCCAGCTCCCGGGCAGGGGAAAACATTCAGTACTTC. It encodes CASSRAGENIQYF.

By proportion, this clonotype is large (0.1 to 1%). The chain carries TRBV27 and TRBJ2-7; TRBD2 agrees at 13 bases. The CDR3 runs 15 residues. Germline trimming cut 4 bases from V and 7 bases from J; bases unmatched to any gene: 7. Germline V gene data show CDR1 as MNHEY and CDR2 as SMNVEV (reference sequence). The CDR3 DNA reads TGTGCCAGCAGTTCGGGACTAGCGGGGCCATTAGAGCAGTACTTC. This sequence encodes CASSSGLAGPLEQYF.

This clonotype is medium-sized in the sample. The V gene is TRBV20-1, the J gene TRBJ1-2; TRBD1 agrees at 9 bases. This CDR3 is 16 amino acids long. Germline CDR1 and CDR2: DFQATT and SNEGSKA (reference sequence). V lost 7 bases and J lost 4; bases outside the gene matches: 16. DNA of the CDR3: TGCAGTGTCAGCCAGCACCGGGACAGGGATGGCTATGGCTACACCTTC. The encoded protein is CSVSQHRDRDGYGYTF.

This clonotype appeared a few times. The junction shows a germline mismatch at one end, possibly a read error. This sequence joins TRBV6-2 or TRBV6-3 and TRBJ2-5, with 8 bases fitting TRBD2. The CDR3 loop spans 16 amino acids. CDR1 is MNHEY and CDR2 is SVGEGT in the germline V gene. DNA for the CDR3: TGTGTCAGCAGTTGGTCGACGGGGGGGAGGGGAGAGACCCAGTACTTC. Protein: CVSSWSTGGRGETQYF.

This clonotype is deemed medium-sized. The rearrangement links TRBV3-1 to TRBJ2-1; D call uncertain. This CDR3 is 14 amino acids long. CDR1 and CDR2 from the germline V gene are LGHDT and YNNKEL (reference sequence). The V end lost 5 bases, the J end lost 6 bases, and 14 bases lay between the germline ends. The CDR3 DNA reads TGTGCCAGCAGCTCCCCGGCAGGCTCCAATGAGCAGTTCTTC. It is translated as CASSSPAGSNEQFF.

In its sample, this clonotype was seen many times. The rearrangement uses TRBV29-1 and TRBJ2-1; D uncertain. V dropped 2 bases and J dropped 0 bases, with 11 bases sitting between them. Germline V gene sequence: CDR1 SQVTM, CDR2 ANQGSEA. The CDR3 consists of 15 residues. The CDR3 sequence is CSVELTFLSYNEQFF. The CDR3 bases are TGCAGCGTTGAACTCACCTTCCTCTCCTACAATGAGCAGTTCTTC.

This clonotype was counted ten times or more. The chain links TRBV20-1 to TRBJ2-3, with 7 bases that match TRBD2. The CDR3 runs to 14 residues. The germline V gene has CDR1 DFQATT and CDR2 SNEGSKA (reference sequence). V trimming: 2 bases; J trimming: 4 bases; junction bases outside the gene matches: 6. CDR3 protein: CSARWLGGADTQYF. The CDR3 nucleotides read TGCAGTGCTAGATGGCTGGGGGGGGCAGATACGCAGTATTTT.

This clonotype came up many times. The chain employs TRBV12-5 and TRBJ2-5; D unresolved. Germline loops: CDR1 LGHNT, CDR2 FRNRAP. With 0 bases removed from V and 5 bases from J, the gap between germline ends came to 13 bases. The CDR3 runs to 15 residues. The CDR3 DNA sequence: TGTGCTAGTGGTTTGGTAGGCGCCGGACGGGAGACCCAGTACTTC. Translated: CASGLVGAGRETQYF.

CDR3 region: CASSLLAGHGTDTQYF. The CDR3 DNA is TGTGCCAGCAGTTTACTGGCGGGTCACGGCACAGATACGCAGTATTTT. The chain uses TRBV12-3 or TRBV12-4 and TRBJ2-3; possible D gene TRBD2, 5 bases. This CDR3 spans 16 amino acids. Trimming removed 2 bases from V and 1 base from J, with 13 bases in between.

This clonotype is large. This chain links TRBV7-2 with TRBJ2-7; 8 bases map to TRBD1. The germline V gene encodes CDR1 SGHTA and CDR2 FQGNSA. V was clipped by 3 bases and J by 5 bases; unmatched bases: 3. The length of the CDR3 is 13 residues. The CDR3 spells CASSLTGAHEQYF. The DNA for the CDR3 is TGTGCCAGCAGCTTGACAGGGGCCCACGAGCAGTACTTC.

In this sample, this clonotype turned up a few times. With a much larger clone just one base away, this may be a read error. This chain connects TRBV11-2 to TRBJ2-7; D ambiguous. CDR3 length equals 14 residues. Trimming shortened V by 5 bases and J by 3 bases, and 14 bases separated the two germline ends. CDR1 SGHAT and CDR2 FQNNGV come from the germline V gene. CDR3 in amino acids: CASSKGDSIYEQYF. Here the CDR3 DNA reads TGTGCCAGCAGCAAAGGAGACTCTATCTACGAGCAGTACTTC.

This clonotype qualifies as medium-sized. The chain couples TRBV20-1 to TRBJ2-7; 9 bases match TRBD2. Per the germline V gene, CDR1 is DFQATT and CDR2 is SNEGSKA (reference sequence). This CDR3 has 13 amino acids. V trimming: 3 bases; J trimming: 6 bases; junction bases outside the gene matches: 6. CDR3 region: CSASLAGISEQYF. CDR3 nucleotides: TGCAGTGCTAGTCTAGCGGGAATTTCCGAGCAGTACTTC.

This clonotype is classed as medium-sized (0.01 to 0.1%). The gene calls are TRBV6-4 and TRBJ2-2; tentatively, D is TRBD1 or TRBD2 (5 bases each). Germline CDR1 MRHNA, CDR2 SNTAGT. V was shortened by 2 bases and J by 4 bases, with 14 bases between the two germline ends. The CDR3 sequence is 16 residues long. As DNA, the CDR3 is TGTGCCAGCAGTGACCCGCGAGGGGCGGGCACCGGGGAGCTGTTTTTT. Protein sequence: CASSDPRGAGTGELFF.

This clonotype is medium-sized within its sample. The chain combines TRBV20-1 with TRBJ2-3, with 10 bases that match TRBD2. This CDR3 has 14 residues. With 4 bases clipped from V and 1 base from J, the junction kept 2 bases outside the gene matches. The germline CDR1 and CDR2 sequences are DFQATT and SNEGSKA (reference sequence). The CDR3 sequence: CSAKGTSGTDTQYF. CDR3 bases: TGCAGTGCTAAAGGGACTAGCGGCACAGATACGCAGTATTTT.

The chain is built from TRBV29-1 and TRBJ1-1; weak D call: TRBD1 (5 bases). The CDR3 is 13 residues long. Germline CDR1 SQVTM, CDR2 ANQGSEA. Trimming stripped 3 bases from V and 4 bases from J, with 12 bases between. The CDR3 protein is CSVESGGGTEAFF. The CDR3 bases are TGCAGCGTTGAGTCCGGGGGAGGCACTGAAGCTTTCTTT.

By sample share, this clonotype is medium-sized. V and J are TRBV6-1 and TRBJ2-1, with 14 bases that match TRBD2. V lost 7 bases to trimming and J lost 4 bases; unmatched junction nucleotides: 6. There are 16 residues in the CDR3. From germline, CDR1 is MNHNS and CDR2 SASEGT. The CDR3 sequence is CASKRLAGGIYNEQFF. CDR3 in DNA: TGTGCCAGCAAACGACTAGCGGGAGGGATATACAATGAGCAGTTCTTC.

This clonotype was observed a handful of times. J is TRBJ1-6 and V is TRBV7-3; D remains unclear. Germline lookup yields CDR1 SGHTA and CDR2 FQGTGA. CDR3 length: 12 amino acids. V lost 6 bases and J lost 8, with 8 bases in between. DNA of the CDR3: TGTGCCAGCAGGACACTAGATTCACCCCTCCACTTT. This encodes CASRTLDSPLHF. The whole variable domain, remainder taken from reference TRBV7-3 and TRBJ1-6, is GAGVSQTPSNKVTEKGKYVELRCDPISGHTALYWYRQSLGQGPEFLIYFQGTGAADDSGLPNDRFFAVRPEGSVSTLKIQRTERGDSAVYLCASRTLDSPLHFGNGTRLTVT.

This clonotype was counted many times. This chain joins TRBV29-1 and TRBJ1-1; no clear D. Trimming shortened V by 4 bases and J by 5 bases, and 17 bases separated the two germline ends. CDR1 is SQVTM, CDR2 ANQGSEA, per germline. CDR3 length equals 14 residues. Here the CDR3 DNA reads TGCAGCGTTGGGTCATTTGGAGGGTCGACTGAAGCTTTCTTT. Its translation: CSVGSFGGSTEAFF.

This clonotype is termed medium-sized (0.01 to 0.1%). The CDR3 DNA sequence: TGTGCCAGCAGCCCGGGCGGCTTTCCGGGACAGGGGGTTTACGAGCAGTACTTC. It encodes CASSPGGFPGQGVYEQYF. The chain has TRBV11-1 and TRBJ2-7; 11 bases align to TRBD1. This CDR3 is 18 amino acids long. CDR1 is SGHAT, CDR2 FQDESV, per germline (reference sequence). The trim removed 5 bases at V and 4 bases at J, leaving 16 bases unmatched.

By sample share, this clonotype is medium-sized. V usage is TRBV6-1 and J usage is TRBJ2-1, with 10 bases lining up with TRBD1. Looked up from germline, CDR1 is MNHNS and CDR2 is SASEGT. V lost 5 bases to trimming and J lost 1 base; unmatched junction nucleotides: 8. This CDR3 contains 17 residues. The CDR3 spells CASSYAPGQGSYNEQFF. CDR3 nucleotide sequence: TGTGCCAGCAGTTACGCGCCGGGACAGGGGTCCTACAATGAGCAGTTCTTC.

V usage is TRBV5-1 and J usage is TRBJ2-3; D gene ambiguous. Germline V gene lookup returns CDR1 SGHRS and CDR2 YFSETQ. This CDR3 contains 14 residues. V was trimmed by 4 bases and J by 1 base, leaving 10 bases between them. CDR3 sequence: CASSPVLGTDTQYF. The CDR3 region has the DNA TGCGCCAGCAGCCCCGTCCTGGGCACAGATACGCAGTATTTT.

This clonotype is medium-sized (0.01 to 0.1%) in the sample. The V call is TRBV11-2, the J call TRBJ1-1; a weak D match, TRBD1 (5 bases). Germline lookup yields CDR1 SGHAT and CDR2 FQNNGV. V was trimmed by 5 bases and J by 1 base, leaving 14 bases between them. The CDR3 is 15 amino acids. In DNA form, the CDR3 reads TGTGCCAGCAGCCCCCGGGACGGCAAGAACACTGAAGCTTTCTTT. It encodes CASSPRDGKNTEAFF.

A few counts support this clonotype. A much larger clonotype is one base distant, so this may be a read error. The rearrangement uses TRBV9 and TRBJ2-7, with D possibly TRBD2 on 6 matching bases. The V end was cut by 2 bases, the J end by 4 bases, with 22 bases between. CDR3 size: 17 residues. Germline assignment: CDR1 SGDLS and CDR2 YYNGEE. The CDR3 coding sequence is TGTGCCAGCAGCGTCTCCCCCGGGGCGGGAAGTTATTACGAGCAGTACTTC. Protein: CASSVSPGAGSYYEQYF.